These 19 T cell receptor beta chains were sequenced from one sample in a study of monozygotic twins with inflammatory bowel disease. One entry per CDR3 protein, without DNA, is what TCRdb gives after re-calling the 5' RACE reads. Its clone listing holds some 160,000 distinct CDR3 sequences. The sequencing sample was made of blood. These receptors were obtained from a human donor with ulcerative colitis or Crohn's disease, or a healthy co-twin of an affected twin (not recorded which).

J is TRBJ2-6 and V is TRBV9; TCRdb names TRBD1, which stays unverified in the absence of DNA. The germline V gene has CDR1 SGDLS and CDR2 YYNGEE. CDR3 length: 18 residues. CDR3 sequence: CASSVSKDRGFGANVLTF. Variable domain in full (rest from reference TRBV9 and TRBJ2-6): DSGVTQTPKHLITATGQRVTLRCSPRSGDLSVYWYQQSLDQGLQFLIQYYNGEERAKGNILERFSAQQFPDLHSELNLSSLELGDSALYFCASSVSKDRGFGANVLTFGAGSRLTVL.

The gene calls are TRBV6-1 and TRBJ2-5. Per germline, CDR1 MNHNS and CDR2 SASEGT. This CDR3 is 13 amino acids long. CDR3 region: CASSESIGLTQYF.

The chain employs TRBV9 and TRBJ2-2; lacking DNA, the TRBD1 call made by TCRdb goes unchecked. The germline gives CDR1 SGDLS, CDR2 YYNGEE. The CDR3 loop spans 18 amino acids. CDR3 amino acids: CASSADPVVASNTGELFF.

The J gene is TRBJ2-2, the V gene TRBV12-5; without DNA, the TCRdb call of TRBD1 cannot be checked. This CDR3 region has 15 residues. Germline V CDR1 and CDR2: LGHNT, FRNRAP. CDR3 amino acids: CASGSSGTDFRELFF.

The rearrangement links TRBV29-1 to TRBJ2-7; TCRdb's D call of TRBD1 is untestable without DNA. The CDR3 covers 16 residues. The germline CDR1 and CDR2 sequences are SQVTM and ANQGSEA. The CDR3 protein is CSVVTARGSGRYEQYF.

This rearrangement joins TRBV7-6 to TRBJ2-6. The CDR3 sequence is 13 residues long. Per germline, CDR1 SGHVS and CDR2 FNYEAQ. The CDR3 is CASSRSGANVLTF.

The gene calls are TRBV20-1 and TRBJ1-6; the TCRdb call, TRBD1, lacks DNA for checking. The CDR3 spans 15 residues. Germline lookup yields CDR1 DFQATT and CDR2 SNEGSKA (reference sequence). The CDR3 region is CSARDLREGDSPLHF.

CDR3 region: CASSLVPGSREKLFF. The gene calls are TRBV7-9 and TRBJ1-4; the D call of TRBD1 rests on TCRdb alone, since no DNA is present to check it. Germline assignment: CDR1 SEHNR and CDR2 FQNEAQ (reference sequence). This CDR3 region has 15 residues.

The V and J genes are TRBV7-9 and TRBJ1-1. Looked up from germline, CDR1 is SEHNR and CDR2 is FQNEAQ (reference sequence). The CDR3 extends over 14 amino acids. CDR3: CASSVTPSNTEAFF.

The chain combines TRBV5-1 with TRBJ2-1. CDR3 length: 15 amino acids. Germline assignment: CDR1 SGHRS and CDR2 YFSETQ. CDR3 region: CASSLDLSSYNEQFF.

The genes are TRBV7-9 and TRBJ2-7; TCRdb lists TRBD1, though no DNA is available to test this call. Germline V lookup: CDR1 SEHNR, CDR2 FQNEAQ (reference sequence). This CDR3 contains 14 residues. The CDR3 protein is CASSFNPMGGEQYF.

The rearrangement uses TRBV30 and TRBJ1-2; the D call from TCRdb, TRBD1, cannot be confirmed without DNA. In germline, CDR1 is GTSNPN, CDR2 SVGIG (reference sequence). The CDR3 sequence is 13 residues long. This CDR3 reads CAWSIGTIDGYTF.

The rearrangement uses TRBV5-1 and TRBJ2-2; TCRdb gives TRBD2 as the D gene, but with no DNA this cannot be confirmed. The germline CDR1 and CDR2 sequences are SGHRS and YFSETQ. The CDR3 loop spans 16 amino acids. The CDR3 reads CASGEIAGATTGELFF.

V gene TRBV9 combines with J gene TRBJ1-5. Germline lookup yields CDR1 SGDLS and CDR2 YYNGEE. This CDR3 is built from 14 residues. CDR3 sequence: CASSVGDIDGPQHF.

The chain recombines TRBV6-5 with TRBJ1-2; the D call of TRBD1 rests on TCRdb alone, since no DNA is present to check it. In germline, CDR1 is MNHEY, CDR2 SVGAGI. The CDR3 is 12 residues long. Here the CDR3 reads CASSSPGVGYTF.

This sequence joins TRBV11-2 and TRBJ1-4; the D call from TCRdb, TRBD1, cannot be confirmed without DNA. The CDR3 totals 14 residues. The germline V gene has CDR1 SGHAT and CDR2 FQNNGV. This chain's CDR3 is CASSSTGGTEKLFF.

The J gene is TRBJ1-2, the V gene TRBV3-1; TCRdb indicates TRBD1, and absent DNA this call remains unverified. This CDR3 is built from 15 residues. Germline assignment: CDR1 LGHDT and CDR2 YNNKEL (reference sequence). The CDR3 reads CASSTGQGDNYGYTF.

The gene calls are TRBV6-1 and TRBJ1-5; TCRdb's D call of TRBD1 is untestable without DNA. The germline CDR1 and CDR2 sequences are MNHNS and SASEGT. The CDR3 runs 12 residues. CDR3 residues: CASSAGRGTQHF.

The V and J genes are TRBV5-5 and TRBJ1-3; TCRdb lists TRBD1, though no DNA is available to test this call. This CDR3 spans 13 amino acids. Germline V gives CDR1 SGHKS, CDR2 YYEKEE (reference sequence). CDR3 protein: CASSPAQGNTIYF.